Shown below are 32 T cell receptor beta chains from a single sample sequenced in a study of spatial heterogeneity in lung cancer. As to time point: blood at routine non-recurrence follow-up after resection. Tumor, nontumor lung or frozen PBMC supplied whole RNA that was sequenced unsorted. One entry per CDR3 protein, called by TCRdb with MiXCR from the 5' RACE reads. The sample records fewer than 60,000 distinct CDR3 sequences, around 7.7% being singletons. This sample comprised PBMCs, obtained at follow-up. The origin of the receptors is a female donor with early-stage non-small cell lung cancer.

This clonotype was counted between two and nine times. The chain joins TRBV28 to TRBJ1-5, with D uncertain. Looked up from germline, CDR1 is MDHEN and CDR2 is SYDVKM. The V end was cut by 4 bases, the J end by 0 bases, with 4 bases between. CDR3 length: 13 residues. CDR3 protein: CASSWVSNQPQHF. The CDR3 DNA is TGTGCCAGCAGTTGGGTTAGCAATCAGCCCCAGCATTTT.

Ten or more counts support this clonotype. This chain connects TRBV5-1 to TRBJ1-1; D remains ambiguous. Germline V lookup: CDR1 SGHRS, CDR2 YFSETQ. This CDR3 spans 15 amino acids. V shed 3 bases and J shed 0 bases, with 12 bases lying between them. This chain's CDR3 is CASSSDTNLNTEAFF. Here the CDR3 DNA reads TGCGCCAGCAGCTCCGACACAAACCTGAACACTGAAGCTTTCTTT. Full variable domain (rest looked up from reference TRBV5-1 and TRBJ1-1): KAGVTQTPRYLIKTRGQQVTLSCSPISGHRSVSWYQQTPGQGLQFLFEYFSETQRNKGNFPGRFSGRQFSNSRSEMNVSTLELGDSALYLCASSSDTNLNTEAFFGQGTRLTVV.

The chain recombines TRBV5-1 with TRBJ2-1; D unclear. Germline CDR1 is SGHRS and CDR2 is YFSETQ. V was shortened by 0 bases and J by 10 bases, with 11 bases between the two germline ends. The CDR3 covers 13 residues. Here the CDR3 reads CASSLGSPAEQFF. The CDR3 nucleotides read TGCGCCAGCAGCTTGGGCAGTCCTGCAGAGCAGTTCTTC.

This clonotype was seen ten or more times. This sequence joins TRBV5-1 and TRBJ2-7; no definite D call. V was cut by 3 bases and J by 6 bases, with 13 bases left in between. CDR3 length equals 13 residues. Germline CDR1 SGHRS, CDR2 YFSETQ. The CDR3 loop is CASSSGQDIEQYF. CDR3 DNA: TGCGCCAGCAGCTCCGGGCAGGATATCGAGCAGTACTTC.

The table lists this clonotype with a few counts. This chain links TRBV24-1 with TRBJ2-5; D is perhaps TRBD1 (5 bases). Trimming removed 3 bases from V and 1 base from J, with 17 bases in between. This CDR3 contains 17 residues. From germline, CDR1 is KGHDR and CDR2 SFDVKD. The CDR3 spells CATSDASGAGVQETQYF. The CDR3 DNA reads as TGTGCCACCAGTGATGCTAGTGGGGCAGGCGTCCAAGAGACCCAGTACTTC.

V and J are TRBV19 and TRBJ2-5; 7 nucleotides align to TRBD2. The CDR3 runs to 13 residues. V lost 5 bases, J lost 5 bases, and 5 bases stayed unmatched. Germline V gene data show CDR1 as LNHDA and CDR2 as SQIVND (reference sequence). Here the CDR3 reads CASSPREGETQYF. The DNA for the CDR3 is TGTGCCAGTAGTCCCAGGGAGGGGGAGACCCAGTACTTC.

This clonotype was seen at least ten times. CDR3 coding DNA: TGTGCCAGCAGTCCGAGGGGCTATGGCTACACCTTC. Its protein is CASSPRGYGYTF. The chain links TRBV6-2 or TRBV6-3 to TRBJ1-2; the D gene is possibly TRBD1 (5 bases). Germline V gene sequence: CDR1 MNHEY, CDR2 SVGEGT. Deletions cut 5 bases from V and 4 bases from J, with 8 bases between. The CDR3 spans 12 residues.

The CDR3 DNA follows: TGTGCCAGCAGCCCTACCGTGGGATTGGGCCGCTATGGCTACACCTTC. This gives the protein CASSPTVGLGRYGYTF. The V and J genes are TRBV7-6 and TRBJ1-2; no clear D. Germline lookup yields CDR1 SGHVS and CDR2 FNYEAQ. V lost 5 bases and J lost 4, with 20 bases in between. This CDR3 spans 16 amino acids.

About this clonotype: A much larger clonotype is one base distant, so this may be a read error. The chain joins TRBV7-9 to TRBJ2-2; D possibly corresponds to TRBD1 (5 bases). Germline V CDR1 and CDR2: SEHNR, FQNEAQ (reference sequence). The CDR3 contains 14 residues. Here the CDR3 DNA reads TGTGCCAGCATCAAGACAGCTACCACCTGGGAGCTGTTTTTT. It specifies CASIKTATTWELFF.

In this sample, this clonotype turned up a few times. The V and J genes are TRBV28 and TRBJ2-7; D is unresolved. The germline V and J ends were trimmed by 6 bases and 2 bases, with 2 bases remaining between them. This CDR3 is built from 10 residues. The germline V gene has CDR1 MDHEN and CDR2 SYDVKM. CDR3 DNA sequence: TGTGCCAGCAGGACCTACGAGCAGTACTTC. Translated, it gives CASRTYEQYF.

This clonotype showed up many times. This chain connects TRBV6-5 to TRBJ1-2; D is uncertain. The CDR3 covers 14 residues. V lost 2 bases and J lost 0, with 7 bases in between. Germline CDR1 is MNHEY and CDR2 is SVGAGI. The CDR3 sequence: CASSYGPANYGYTF. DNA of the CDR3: TGTGCCAGCAGTTACGGACCTGCTAACTATGGCTACACCTTC.

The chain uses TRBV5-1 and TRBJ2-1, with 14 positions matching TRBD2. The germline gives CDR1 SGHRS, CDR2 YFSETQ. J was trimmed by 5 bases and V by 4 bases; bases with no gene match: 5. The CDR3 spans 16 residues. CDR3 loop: CASSIGTSGGHNEQFF. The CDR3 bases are TGCGCCAGCAGCATAGGGACTAGCGGGGGCCACAATGAGCAGTTCTTC.

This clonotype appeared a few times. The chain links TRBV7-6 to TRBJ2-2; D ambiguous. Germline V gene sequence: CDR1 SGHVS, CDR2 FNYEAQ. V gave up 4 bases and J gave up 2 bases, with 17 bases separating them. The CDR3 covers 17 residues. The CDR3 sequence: CASSSFGPPANTGELFF. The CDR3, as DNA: TGTGCCAGCAGCTCCTTCGGGCCACCCGCAAACACCGGGGAGCTGTTTTTT.

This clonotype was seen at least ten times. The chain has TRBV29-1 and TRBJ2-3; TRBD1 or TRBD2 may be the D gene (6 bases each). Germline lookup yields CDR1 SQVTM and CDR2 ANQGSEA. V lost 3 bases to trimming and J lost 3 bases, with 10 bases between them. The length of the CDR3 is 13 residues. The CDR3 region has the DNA TGCAGCGTTGATGAAGGGGGGACAGATACGCAGTATTTT. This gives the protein CSVDEGGTDTQYF.

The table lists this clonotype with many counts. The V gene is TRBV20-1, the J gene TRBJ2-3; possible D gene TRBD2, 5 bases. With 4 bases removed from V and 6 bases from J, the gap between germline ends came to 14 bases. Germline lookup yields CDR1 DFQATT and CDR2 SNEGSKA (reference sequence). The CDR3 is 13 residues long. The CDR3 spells CSAKDRAVDTQYF. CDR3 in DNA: TGCAGTGCTAAAGATCGAGCGGTTGATACGCAGTATTTT.

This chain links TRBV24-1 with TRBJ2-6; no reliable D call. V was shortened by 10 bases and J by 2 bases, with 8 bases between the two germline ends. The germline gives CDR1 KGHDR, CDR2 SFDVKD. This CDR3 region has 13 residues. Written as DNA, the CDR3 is TGTGCCACTTCACCCACTGGGGCCAACGTCCTGACTTTC. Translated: CATSPTGANVLTF.

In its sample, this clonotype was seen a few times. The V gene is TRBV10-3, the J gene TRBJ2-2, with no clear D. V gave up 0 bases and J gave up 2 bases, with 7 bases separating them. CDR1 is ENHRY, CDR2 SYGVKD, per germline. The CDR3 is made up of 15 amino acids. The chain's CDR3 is CAISESNSNTGELFF. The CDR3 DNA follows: TGTGCCATCAGTGAGTCTAACTCAAACACCGGGGAGCTGTTTTTT.

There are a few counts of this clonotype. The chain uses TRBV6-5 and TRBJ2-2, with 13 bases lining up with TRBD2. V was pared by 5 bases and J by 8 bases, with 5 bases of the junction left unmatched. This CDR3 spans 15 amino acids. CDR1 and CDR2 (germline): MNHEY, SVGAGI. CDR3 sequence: CASSLGLAGAGELFF. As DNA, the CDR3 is TGTGCCAGCAGTCTCGGACTAGCGGGGGCTGGGGAGCTGTTTTTT.

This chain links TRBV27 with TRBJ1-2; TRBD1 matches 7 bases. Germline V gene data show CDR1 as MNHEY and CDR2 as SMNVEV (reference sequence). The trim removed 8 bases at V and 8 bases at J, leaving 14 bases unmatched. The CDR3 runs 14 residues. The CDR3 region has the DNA TGTGCCAGCTGGACAGGTTCGCTGGTAGAAGGCTACACCTTC. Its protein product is CASWTGSLVEGYTF.

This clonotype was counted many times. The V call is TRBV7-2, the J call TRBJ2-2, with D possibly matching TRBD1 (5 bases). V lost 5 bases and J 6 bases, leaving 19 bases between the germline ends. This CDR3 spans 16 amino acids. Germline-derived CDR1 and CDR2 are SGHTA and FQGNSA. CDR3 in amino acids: CASSPGPLRGAGELFF. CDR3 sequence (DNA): TGTGCCAGCAGCCCGGGTCCGTTAAGGGGCGCCGGGGAGCTGTTTTTT.

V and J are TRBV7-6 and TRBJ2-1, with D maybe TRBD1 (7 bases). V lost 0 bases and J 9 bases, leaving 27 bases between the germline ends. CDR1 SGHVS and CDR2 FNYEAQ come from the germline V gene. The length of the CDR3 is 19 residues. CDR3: CASSLAFGGRTGQAGEQFF. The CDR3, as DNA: TGTGCCAGCAGCTTAGCTTTTGGGGGGAGAACAGGACAGGCGGGTGAGCAGTTCTTC. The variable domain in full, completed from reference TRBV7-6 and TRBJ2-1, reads GAGVSQSPRYKVTKRGQDVALRCDPISGHVSLYWYRQALGQGPEFLTYFNYEAQQDKSGLPNDRFSAERPEGSISTLTIQRTEQRDSAMYRCASSLAFGGRTGQAGEQFFGPGTRLTVL.

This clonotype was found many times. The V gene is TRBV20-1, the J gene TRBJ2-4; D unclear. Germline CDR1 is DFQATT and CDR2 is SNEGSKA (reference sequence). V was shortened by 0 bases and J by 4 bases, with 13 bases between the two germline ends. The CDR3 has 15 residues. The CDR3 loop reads CSARDLDRLKNIQYF. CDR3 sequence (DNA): TGCAGTGCTAGAGATCTCGACCGTCTGAAAAACATTCAGTACTTC.

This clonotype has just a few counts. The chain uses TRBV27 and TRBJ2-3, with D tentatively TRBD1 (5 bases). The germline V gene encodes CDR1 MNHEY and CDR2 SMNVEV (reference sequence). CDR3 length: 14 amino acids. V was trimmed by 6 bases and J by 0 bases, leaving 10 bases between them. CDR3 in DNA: TGTGCCAGCAGCAGGGCTTGGAGCACAGATACGCAGTATTTT. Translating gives CASSRAWSTDTQYF.

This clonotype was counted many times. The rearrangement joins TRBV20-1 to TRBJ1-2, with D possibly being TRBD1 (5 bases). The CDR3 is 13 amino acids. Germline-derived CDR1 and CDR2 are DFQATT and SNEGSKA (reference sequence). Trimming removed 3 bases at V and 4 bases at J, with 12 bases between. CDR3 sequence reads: CSARSGGTYGYTF. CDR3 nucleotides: TGCAGTGCTAGGAGCGGAGGGACCTATGGCTACACCTTC.

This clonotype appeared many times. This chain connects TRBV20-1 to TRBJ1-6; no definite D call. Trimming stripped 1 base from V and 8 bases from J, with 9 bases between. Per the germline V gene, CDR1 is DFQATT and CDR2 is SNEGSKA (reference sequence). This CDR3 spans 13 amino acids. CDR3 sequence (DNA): TGCAGTGCTAGAGTAGGGAAGGATTCACCCCTCCACTTT. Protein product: CSARVGKDSPLHF.

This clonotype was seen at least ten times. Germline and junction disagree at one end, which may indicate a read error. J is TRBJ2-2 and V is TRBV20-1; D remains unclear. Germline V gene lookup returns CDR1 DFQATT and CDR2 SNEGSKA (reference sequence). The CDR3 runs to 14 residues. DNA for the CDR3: TGCAGTGCTAGGGTGGTTGCTTCCACCGGGCAGCTGTTTTTT. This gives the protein CSARVVASTGQLFF.

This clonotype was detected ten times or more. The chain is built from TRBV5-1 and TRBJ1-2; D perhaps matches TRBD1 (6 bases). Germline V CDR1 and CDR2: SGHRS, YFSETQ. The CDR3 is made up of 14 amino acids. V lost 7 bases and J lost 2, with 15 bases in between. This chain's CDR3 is CASSSGTKNYGYTF. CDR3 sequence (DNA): TGCGCCAGCTCCTCCGGGACAAAAAACTATGGCTACACCTTC.

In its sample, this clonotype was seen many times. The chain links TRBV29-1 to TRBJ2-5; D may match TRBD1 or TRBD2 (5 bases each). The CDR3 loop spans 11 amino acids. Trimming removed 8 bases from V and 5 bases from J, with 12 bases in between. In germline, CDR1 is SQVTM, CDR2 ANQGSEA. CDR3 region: CSPRWGETQYF. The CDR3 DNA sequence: TGCAGCCCTAGGTGGGGGGAGACCCAGTACTTC.

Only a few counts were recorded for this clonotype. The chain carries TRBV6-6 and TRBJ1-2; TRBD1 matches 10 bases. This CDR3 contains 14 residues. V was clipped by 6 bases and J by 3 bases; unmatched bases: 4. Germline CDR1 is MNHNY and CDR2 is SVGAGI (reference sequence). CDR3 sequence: CASRGTGEYYGYTF. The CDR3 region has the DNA TGTGCCAGCAGGGGGACAGGGGAATACTATGGCTACACCTTC.

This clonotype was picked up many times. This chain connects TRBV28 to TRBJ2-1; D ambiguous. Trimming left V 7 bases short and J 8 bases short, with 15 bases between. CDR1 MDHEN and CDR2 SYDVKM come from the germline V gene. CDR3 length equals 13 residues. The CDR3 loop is CASKENLLYEQFF. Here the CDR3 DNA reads TGTGCCAGCAAGGAAAATCTTTTATATGAGCAGTTCTTC.

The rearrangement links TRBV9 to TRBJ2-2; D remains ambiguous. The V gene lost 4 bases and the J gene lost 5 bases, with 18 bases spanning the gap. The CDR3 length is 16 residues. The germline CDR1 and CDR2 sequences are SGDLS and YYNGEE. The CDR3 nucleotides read TGTGCCAGCAGCCCCCGTACGGTAGGAGAGACCGGGGAGCTGTTTTTT. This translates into CASSPRTVGETGELFF.

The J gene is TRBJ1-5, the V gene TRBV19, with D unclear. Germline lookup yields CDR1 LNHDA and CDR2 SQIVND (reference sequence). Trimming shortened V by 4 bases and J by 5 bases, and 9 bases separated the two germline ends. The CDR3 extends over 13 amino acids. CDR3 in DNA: TGTGCCAGTAGTAGTAGCCGGGATCAGCCCCAGCATTTT. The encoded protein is CASSSSRDQPQHF.